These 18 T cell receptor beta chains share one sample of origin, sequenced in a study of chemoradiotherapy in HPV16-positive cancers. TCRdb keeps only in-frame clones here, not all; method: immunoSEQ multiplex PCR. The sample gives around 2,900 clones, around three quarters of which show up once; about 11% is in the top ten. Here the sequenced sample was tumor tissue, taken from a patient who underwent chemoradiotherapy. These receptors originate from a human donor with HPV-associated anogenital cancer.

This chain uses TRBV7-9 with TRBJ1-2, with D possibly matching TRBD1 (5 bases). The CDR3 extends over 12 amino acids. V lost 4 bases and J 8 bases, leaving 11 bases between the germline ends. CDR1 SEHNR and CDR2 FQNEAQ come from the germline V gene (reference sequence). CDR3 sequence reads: CASSWGTEGYTF. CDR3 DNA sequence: TGTGCCAGCAGCTGGGGGACTGAAGGCTACACCTTC.

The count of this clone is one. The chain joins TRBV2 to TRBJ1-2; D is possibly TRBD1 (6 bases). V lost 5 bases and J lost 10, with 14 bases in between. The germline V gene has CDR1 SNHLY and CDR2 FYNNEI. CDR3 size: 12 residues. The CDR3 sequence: CASSRQVEVYTF. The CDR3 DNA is TGTGCCAGCAGTCGACAGGTCGAGGTCTACACCTTC.

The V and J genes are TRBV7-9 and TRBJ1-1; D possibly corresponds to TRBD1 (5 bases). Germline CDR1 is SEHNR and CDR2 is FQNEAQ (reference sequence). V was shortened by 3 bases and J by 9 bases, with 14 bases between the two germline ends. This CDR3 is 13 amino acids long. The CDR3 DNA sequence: TGTGCCAGCAGCTTCAGCCGGGACGGTCAAGCTTTCTTT. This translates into CASSFSRDGQAFF.

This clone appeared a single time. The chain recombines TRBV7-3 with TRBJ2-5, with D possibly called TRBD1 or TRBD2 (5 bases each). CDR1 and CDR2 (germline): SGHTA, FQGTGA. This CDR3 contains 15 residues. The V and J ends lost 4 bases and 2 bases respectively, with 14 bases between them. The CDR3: CASSSTGLDQETQYF. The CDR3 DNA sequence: TGTGCCAGCAGCTCCACAGGACTGGATCAAGAGACCCAGTACTTC.

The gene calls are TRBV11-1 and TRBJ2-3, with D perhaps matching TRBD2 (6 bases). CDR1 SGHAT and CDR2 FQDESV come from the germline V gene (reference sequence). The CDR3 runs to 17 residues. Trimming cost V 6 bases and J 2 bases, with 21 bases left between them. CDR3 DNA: TGTGCCAGCAGTAAATGGGACTTCGTTTTTATCACAGATACGCAGTATTTT. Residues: CASSKWDFVFITDTQYF.

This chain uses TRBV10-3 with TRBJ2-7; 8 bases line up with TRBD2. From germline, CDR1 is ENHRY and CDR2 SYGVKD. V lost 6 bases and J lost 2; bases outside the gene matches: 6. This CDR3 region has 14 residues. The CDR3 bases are TGTGCCATCAGCCGGGGGGGAGGGCCCTACGAGCAGTACTTC. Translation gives CAISRGGGPYEQYF.

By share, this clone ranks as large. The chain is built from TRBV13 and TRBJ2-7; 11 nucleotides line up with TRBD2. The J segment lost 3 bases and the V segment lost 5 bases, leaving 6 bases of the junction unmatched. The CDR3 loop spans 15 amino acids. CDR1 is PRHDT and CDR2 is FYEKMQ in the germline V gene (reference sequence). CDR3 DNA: TGTGCCAGCAGCACCGCCGGGACTAGCGGCTACGAGCAGTACTTC. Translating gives CASSTAGTSGYEQYF.

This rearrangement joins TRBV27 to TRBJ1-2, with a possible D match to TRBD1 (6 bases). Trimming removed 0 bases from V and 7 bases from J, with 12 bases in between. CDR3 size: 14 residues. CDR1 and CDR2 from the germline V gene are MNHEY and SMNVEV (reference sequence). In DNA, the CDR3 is TGTGCCAGCAGTTTATCCCGGGGGCTGCCTGGCTACACCTTC. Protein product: CASSLSRGLPGYTF.

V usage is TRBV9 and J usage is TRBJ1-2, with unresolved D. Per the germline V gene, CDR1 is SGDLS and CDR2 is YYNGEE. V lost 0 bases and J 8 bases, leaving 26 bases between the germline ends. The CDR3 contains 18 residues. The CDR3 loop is CASSVVSKREEALYGYTF. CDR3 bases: TGTGCCAGCAGCGTAGTGAGTAAGAGGGAGGAGGCTCTATACGGCTACACCTTC.

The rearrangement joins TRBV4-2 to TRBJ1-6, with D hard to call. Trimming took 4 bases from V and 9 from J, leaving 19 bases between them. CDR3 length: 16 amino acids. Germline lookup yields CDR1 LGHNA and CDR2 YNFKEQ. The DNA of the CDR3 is TGTGCCAGCAGCCGGACGGGCTCCGGAGTGGGTTCACCCCTCCACTTT. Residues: CASSRTGSGVGSPLHF.

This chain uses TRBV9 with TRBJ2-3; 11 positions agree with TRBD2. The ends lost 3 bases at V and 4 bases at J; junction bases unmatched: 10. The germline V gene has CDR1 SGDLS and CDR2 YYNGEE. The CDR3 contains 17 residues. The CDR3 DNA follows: TGTGCCAGCAGCGCTGATATAGCGGGGGGGGCGGCAGATACGCAGTATTTT. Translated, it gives CASSADIAGGAADTQYF.

Here the CDR3 reads CASSTRMNTEAFF. CDR3 coding DNA: TGCGCCAGCAGCACGCGGATGAACACTGAAGCTTTCTTT. The J gene is TRBJ1-1, the V gene TRBV5-1; D ambiguous. The CDR3 is made up of 13 amino acids. CDR1 and CDR2 from the germline V gene are SGHRS and YFSETQ. Trimming shortened V by 4 bases and J by 0 bases, and 7 bases separated the two germline ends.

DNA for the CDR3: TGTGCCAGCAGCTTGGCCGGGGGGGTCTATGGCTACACCTTC. Translation: CASSLAGGVYGYTF. This chain links TRBV5-6 with TRBJ1-2; TRBD1 might be the D (5 bases). This CDR3 has 14 amino acids. With 0 bases removed from V and 4 bases from J, the gap between germline ends came to 10 bases. The germline V gene has CDR1 SGHDT and CDR2 YYEEEE.

The CDR3 DNA sequence: TGTGCCAGCAGCTTAGCCCAGGGAAAAGGATATGGCTACACCTTC. Translated: CASSLAQGKGYGYTF. V is TRBV7-9 and J is TRBJ1-2, with TRBD1 as a possible D gene (5 bases). The CDR3 length is 15 residues. Germline CDR1 is SEHNR and CDR2 is FQNEAQ (reference sequence). Trimming took 0 bases from V and 5 from J, leaving 13 bases between them.

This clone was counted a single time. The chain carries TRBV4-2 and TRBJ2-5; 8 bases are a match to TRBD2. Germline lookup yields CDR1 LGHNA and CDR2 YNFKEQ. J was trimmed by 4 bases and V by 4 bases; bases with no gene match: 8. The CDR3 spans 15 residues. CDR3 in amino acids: CASSRGVSGIETQYF. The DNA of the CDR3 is TGTGCCAGCAGCCGAGGGGTTAGCGGGATAGAGACCCAGTACTTC.

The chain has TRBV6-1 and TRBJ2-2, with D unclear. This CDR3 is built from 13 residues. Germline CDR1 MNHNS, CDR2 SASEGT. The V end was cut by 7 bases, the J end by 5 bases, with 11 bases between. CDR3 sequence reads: CASTQDPTGELFF. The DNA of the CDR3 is TGTGCCAGCACCCAAGACCCTACCGGGGAGCTGTTTTTT.

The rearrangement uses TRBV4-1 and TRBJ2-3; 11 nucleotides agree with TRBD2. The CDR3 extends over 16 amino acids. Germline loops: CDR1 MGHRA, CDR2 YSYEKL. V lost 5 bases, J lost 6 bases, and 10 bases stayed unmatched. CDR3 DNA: TGCGCCAGCAGCGAAAGGGCACTAGCGGGGGCCGATACGCAGTATTTT. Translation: CASSERALAGADTQYF.

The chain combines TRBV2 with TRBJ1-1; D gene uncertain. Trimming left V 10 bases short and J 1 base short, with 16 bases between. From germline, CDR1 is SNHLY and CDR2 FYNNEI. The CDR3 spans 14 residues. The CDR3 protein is CATKRGHQNTEAFF. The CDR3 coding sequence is TGTGCCACCAAGAGAGGGCACCAGAACACTGAAGCTTTCTTT.